These 24 T cell receptor beta chains were sequenced from one sample in a study of metastatic and nonmetastatic thyroid tumors. TCRdb ran MiXCR on the PCR reads. Among tens of thousands of clones listed, about a quarter were seen once. Before thyroid surgery, none of the patients had received any treatment. Sequences were obtained from blood. The source is a male donor with papillary thyroid cancer or a benign thyroid nodule (not recorded which). Some clones in this sample may be carry-over from other donors' samples.

This clone came up many times. The rearrangement links TRBV6-1 to TRBJ1-2; perhaps TRBD1 as D (6 bases). This CDR3 is 13 amino acids long. Trimming took 5 bases from V and 6 from J, leaving 13 bases between them. The germline V gene has CDR1 MNHNS and CDR2 SASEGT. In DNA form, the CDR3 reads TGTGCCAGCAGTCCCCGGGACAACGATGGCTACACCTTC. Its translation is CASSPRDNDGYTF.

The chain carries TRBV3-1 and TRBJ2-1; possible D gene TRBD1, 6 bases. The length of the CDR3 is 14 residues. Trimming pared 4 bases from V and 8 bases from J, leaving 15 bases between. CDR1 is LGHDT, CDR2 YNNKEL, per germline (reference sequence). The CDR3 loop reads CASSPRQVVDEQFF. The CDR3 region has the DNA TGTGCCAGCAGCCCCCGACAGGTTGTCGATGAGCAGTTCTTC.

This clone was seen ten or more times. The chain links TRBV6-1 to TRBJ1-5; D remains unclear. CDR3 length: 14 residues. Germline-derived CDR1 and CDR2 are MNHNS and SASEGT. V was shortened by 8 bases and J by 0 bases, with 11 bases between the two germline ends. The CDR3 sequence: CASARGNSNQPQHF. DNA for the CDR3: TGTGCCAGCGCACGGGGTAATAGCAATCAGCCCCAGCATTTT.

This clone is judged medium-sized. This sequence joins TRBV6-1 and TRBJ2-7, with TRBD1 identical over 8 bases. Germline V gene sequence: CDR1 MNHNS, CDR2 SASEGT. Trimming cost V 5 bases and J 4 bases; bases outside gene matches: 7. The CDR3 contains 14 residues. The CDR3 DNA follows: TGTGCCAGCAGTATACAGGGGGTGCGGTACGAGCAGTACTTC. This gives the protein CASSIQGVRYEQYF.

The gene calls are TRBV7-2 and TRBJ2-7; 10 positions match TRBD1. The CDR3 runs to 15 residues. Germline CDR1 is SGHTA and CDR2 is FQGNSA. J was trimmed by 5 bases and V by 5 bases; bases with no gene match: 9. In DNA, the CDR3 is TGTGCCAGCAGCGGAGGGGACAGGGGCATCGACGAGCAGTACTTC. This encodes CASSGGDRGIDEQYF.

About this clone: One end of the junction does not line up with germline, which may come from a read error. This chain links TRBV6-1 with TRBJ2-1, with 11 bases that match TRBD2. The CDR3 length is 14 residues. The V gene's germline CDR1 is MNHNS and CDR2 SASEGT. The CDR3 reads CATAGLAGGHEHFF. The DNA of the CDR3 is TGTGCCACCGCTGGGCTAGCGGGGGGTCATGAGCATTTCTTC.

This sequence joins TRBV6-6 and TRBJ1-2, with 7 bases identical to TRBD1. There are 14 residues in the CDR3. The V gene's germline CDR1 is MNHNY and CDR2 SVGAGI (reference sequence). Unmatched junction bases numbered 7, after V lost 2 bases and J lost 7 bases. The CDR3: CASSYLGGGGGYTF. CDR3 bases: TGTGCCAGCAGTTACCTAGGGGGCGGTGGTGGCTACACCTTC.

This clone is labeled as medium-sized. This rearrangement joins TRBV12-3 or TRBV12-4 to TRBJ2-3, with D unclear. CDR3 length: 15 amino acids. V was trimmed by 3 bases and J by 0 bases, leaving 10 bases between them. DNA of the CDR3: TGTGCCAGCAGTTTTCATTTTGGCAGCACAGATACGCAGTATTTT. This encodes CASSFHFGSTDTQYF.

This clone was recorded at least ten times. This chain joins TRBV5-6 and TRBJ2-2; TRBD2 matches 11 bases. There are 16 residues in the CDR3. Germline V gene data show CDR1 as SGHDT and CDR2 as YYEEEE. Germline trimming cut 4 bases from V and 5 bases from J; bases unmatched to any gene: 7. This CDR3 reads CASSKRLAGKTGELFF. CDR3 DNA sequence: TGTGCCAGCAGCAAACGACTAGCGGGAAAAACCGGGGAGCTGTTTTTT.

Remarks on this clone: A much larger clone differs from this one at a single base, so this may be a read error. The chain uses TRBV28 and TRBJ2-5; 8 bases are shared with TRBD2. This CDR3 has 14 amino acids. Looked up from germline, CDR1 is MDHEN and CDR2 is SYDVKM. Trimming removed 8 bases from V and 3 bases from J; junction bases left unmatched: 8. For the CDR3, the DNA is TGTGCCAGCCTATCGGGAGGGCTGGAAGAGACCCAGTACTTC. The encoded protein is CASLSGGLEETQYF.

On this clone: The junction departs from germline at one end; a sequencing error may be responsible. V is TRBV5-1 and J is TRBJ2-6; D may be TRBD2 (5 bases). The CDR3 covers 15 residues. Germline V lookup: CDR1 SGHRS, CDR2 YFSETQ. This CDR3 is CSSSLEASGVNVLTF. In nucleotides, the CDR3 is TGCTCCAGCAGCTTGGAGGCCTCTGGGGTCAACGTCCTGACTTTC.

V gene TRBV10-1 combines with J gene TRBJ2-7; D uncertain. From germline, CDR1 is WNHNN and CDR2 SYGVQD (reference sequence). The length of the CDR3 is 12 residues. Trimming stripped 3 bases from V and 3 bases from J, with 6 bases between. The CDR3 DNA reads TGCGCCAGCAGTGAAACAGACTACGAGCAGTACTTC. It specifies CASSETDYEQYF.

V and J are TRBV5-1 and TRBJ2-1; D may be TRBD1 (5 bases). CDR1 and CDR2 from the germline V gene are SGHRS and YFSETQ. Trimming took off 2 bases at V and 6 bases at J, with 15 bases between the two ends. This CDR3 spans 15 amino acids. The CDR3: CASSFLQGSINEQFF. The CDR3, as DNA: TGCGCCAGCAGCTTCCTCCAGGGAAGTATCAATGAGCAGTTCTTC.

This rearrangement joins TRBV6-1 to TRBJ1-3, with a tentative D call TRBD1 (5 bases). Germline V CDR1 and CDR2: MNHNS, SASEGT. The V and J ends lost 11 bases and 2 bases respectively, with 10 bases between them. This CDR3 has 12 amino acids. Here the CDR3 DNA reads TGTGCCTGTCGGGGGACTGGAAACACCATATATTTT. Amino acid sequence: CACRGTGNTIYF.

This clone was counted at least ten times. The DNA of the CDR3 is TGTGCCAGCAGCTTCAGAGAAGAGAGTAGCGAGCAGTACTTC. This codes for CASSFREESSEQYF. This rearrangement joins TRBV7-9 to TRBJ2-7; D ambiguous. Germline V gene data show CDR1 as SEHNR and CDR2 as FQNEAQ (reference sequence). Trimming removed 3 bases at V and 6 bases at J, with 15 bases between. This CDR3 comprises 14 residues.

This clone was detected many times. This chain links TRBV7-6 with TRBJ1-3; D unclear. The CDR3 length is 16 residues. Looked up from germline, CDR1 is SGHVS and CDR2 is FNYEAQ. Trimming took off 2 bases at V and 1 base at J, with 12 bases between the two ends. Here the CDR3 reads CASSLNSWESGNTIYF. In nucleotides, the CDR3 is TGTGCCAGCAGCTTAAACTCGTGGGAGTCTGGAAACACCATATATTTT. Drawing the rest from reference TRBV7-6 and TRBJ1-3, the complete variable domain is GAGVSQSPRYKVTKRGQDVALRCDPISGHVSLYWYRQALGQGPEFLTYFNYEAQQDKSGLPNDRFSAERPEGSISTLTIQRTEQRDSAMYRCASSLNSWESGNTIYFGEGSWLTVV.

This clone was observed at least ten times. J is TRBJ1-3 and V is TRBV20-1; TRBD1 matches at 7 bases. This CDR3 has 13 amino acids. V lost 5 bases and J lost 4; bases outside the gene matches: 5. Germline CDR1 DFQATT, CDR2 SNEGSKA (reference sequence). DNA of the CDR3: TGCAGTGCTCCGACAGGGACGGGAAACACCATATATTTT. Its protein is CSAPTGTGNTIYF.

On this clone: A much larger clone differs from this one at a single base, so this may be a read error. The chain carries TRBV3-1 and TRBJ2-1; possible D gene TRBD2, 6 bases. Germline CDR1 reads LGHDT; CDR2 reads YNNKEL (reference sequence). V lost 4 bases and J 15 bases, leaving 19 bases between the germline ends. This CDR3 region has 13 residues. CDR3 region: CASSPRTIGSLFF. In nucleotides, the CDR3 is TGTGCCAGCAGCCCGAGGACTATCGGGAGTCTGTTCTTC.

The chain recombines TRBV19 with TRBJ2-1; 11 bases are a match to TRBD1. This CDR3 comprises 14 residues. V lost 8 bases and J lost 5; bases outside the gene matches: 5. Germline V CDR1 and CDR2: LNHDA, SQIVND (reference sequence). CDR3 coding DNA: TGTGCCAGTGCGGACAGGGGGCGTCACAATGAGCAGTTCTTC. Translated: CASADRGRHNEQFF.

J is TRBJ2-7 and V is TRBV11-1; D not certain. CDR1 is SGHAT and CDR2 is FQDESV in the germline V gene (reference sequence). Trimming took off 0 bases at V and 4 bases at J, with 16 bases between the two ends. This CDR3 has 16 residues. DNA of the CDR3: TGTGCCAGCAGCTTAGCAATCGGTCCTCTCCGGTACGAGCAGTACTTC. It yields the protein CASSLAIGPLRYEQYF.

This clone was seen a single time. The chain employs TRBV5-1 and TRBJ2-1; 8 bases are shared with TRBD2. The ends lost 7 bases at V and 0 bases at J; junction bases unmatched: 9. From germline, CDR1 is SGHRS and CDR2 YFSETQ. The CDR3 length is 16 residues. The CDR3 DNA reads as TGCGCCAGCCTAGCGGGTGGTACCGCCTCCTACAATGAGCAGTTCTTC. This gives the protein CASLAGGTASYNEQFF. Full variable domain (remainder filled in from reference TRBV5-1 and TRBJ2-1): KAGVTQTPRYLIKTRGQQVTLSCSPISGHRSVSWYQQTPGQGLQFLFEYFSETQRNKGNFPGRFSGRQFSNSRSEMNVSTLELGDSALYLCASLAGGTASYNEQFFGPGTRLTVL.

The chain recombines TRBV6-1 with TRBJ1-2; D uncertain. This CDR3 has 14 amino acids. In germline, CDR1 is MNHNS, CDR2 SASEGT. Trimming removed 7 bases from V and 8 bases from J, with 20 bases in between. The CDR3 sequence: CASTLRPIREGYTF. The CDR3 coding sequence is TGTGCCAGCACCTTAAGGCCGATTAGGGAGGGCTACACCTTC.

The sample holds a few counts of this clone. This chain connects TRBV6-1 to TRBJ2-1; TRBD2 matches at 11 bases. Germline CDR1 and CDR2: MNHNS and SASEGT. CDR3 size: 16 residues. Losses at the gene ends were 4 bases for V and 9 bases for J; bases not matched to a gene: 11. CDR3 nucleotides: TGTGCCAGCAGTGTCATAGCGGGAGGGCCCCTTGGTGAGCAGTTCTTC. It translates to CASSVIAGGPLGEQFF.

This clone was recorded a few times. Sequence at one end of the junction differs from germline and may be a read error. Here the CDR3 DNA reads TGCGCCAGCAGTTACACGTGGGGTACTAACTATGGCTACACCTTC. Protein: CASSYTWGTNYGYTF. The chain links TRBV6-2 or TRBV6-3 to TRBJ1-2; D not certain. There are 15 residues in the CDR3. From germline, CDR1 is MNHEY and CDR2 SVGEGT.